The clone carrying this T cell receptor beta chain was observed a handful of times. The antigen remains undetermined. J lost 2 bases, V lost 6 bases, and 4 bases had no gene match. Germline CDR1 reads SNHLY; CDR2 reads FYNNEI. The CDR3 has 13 amino acids. The assay was immunoSEQ multiplex PCR, and TCRdb's table has in-frame clones only and misses some. The data contain just over 15,000 clones, around 90% of them singletons. The data derive from a study of STAT3 mutations in large granular lymphocyte leukemia. The study, taken as a whole, reports: Every T-cell large granular lymphocyte leukemia patient had at least one immunodominant TCR beta clonotype.

The chain joins TRBV2 to TRBJ2-7, with TRBD1 identical over 7 bases. What was sequenced was peripheral blood mononuclear cells. This receptor was identified in a woman aged 45-60 years with T-cell large granular lymphocyte leukemia. Some clones in this sample may be carry-over from other donors' samples. DNA for the CDR3: TGTGCCAGCAGGGGACAGTCCCCCTACGAGCAGTACTTC. Translated, it gives CASRGQSPYEQYF.